This record concerns one T cell receptor (beta chain) sequence. The antigen is undetermined. These data come from a study of STAT3 mutations in large granular lymphocyte leukemia. The V and J ends lost 1 base and 4 bases respectively, with 10 bases between them. This CDR3 region has 14 residues. Germline CDR1 is SGHTA and CDR2 is FQGNSA. General study results and limits: At least one immunodominant TCR beta clonotype appeared in every T-cell large granular lymphocyte leukemia patient.

The protocol was immunoSEQ multiplex PCR, while the TCRdb copy is restricted to in-frame clones and leaves out a portion. The sample yields approximately 13,000 clones, under 95% seen once. The receptor was derived from a man aged 40-49 years with T-cell large granular lymphocyte leukemia. Some clones in this sample may be carry-over from other donors' samples. The specimen sequenced was peripheral blood mononuclear cells. The V and J genes are TRBV7-2 and TRBJ1-2; D gene uncertain. Here the CDR3 DNA reads TGTGCCAGCAGCTTAGAGGGCCGCAGCTATGGCTACACCTTC. The encoded protein is CASSLEGRSYGYTF.